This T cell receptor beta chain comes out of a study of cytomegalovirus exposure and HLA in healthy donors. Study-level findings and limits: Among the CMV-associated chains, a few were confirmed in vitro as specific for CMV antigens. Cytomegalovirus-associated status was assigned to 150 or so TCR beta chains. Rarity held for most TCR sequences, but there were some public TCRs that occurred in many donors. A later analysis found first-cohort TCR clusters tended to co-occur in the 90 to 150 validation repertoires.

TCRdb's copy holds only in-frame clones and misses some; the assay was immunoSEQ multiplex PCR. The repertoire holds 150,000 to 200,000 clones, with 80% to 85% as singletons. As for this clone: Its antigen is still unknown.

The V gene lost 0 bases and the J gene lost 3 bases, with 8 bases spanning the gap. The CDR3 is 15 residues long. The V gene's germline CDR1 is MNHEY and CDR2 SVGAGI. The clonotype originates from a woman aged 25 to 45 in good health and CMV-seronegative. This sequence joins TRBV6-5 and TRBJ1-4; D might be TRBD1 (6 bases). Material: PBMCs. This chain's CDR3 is CASSYSGAANEKLFF. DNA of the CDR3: TGTGCCAGCAGTTACTCGGGGGCCGCTAATGAAAAACTGTTTTTT.